This is a list of T cell receptor beta chains from one sample in a study of blood T cell repertoires in COVID-19. The data were produced by immunoSEQ multiplex PCR, yet TCRdb's version contains in-frame clones alone and is incomplete. The table includes about 150,000 clones, roughly 83% detected once. Sample: PBMCs or T cells enriched from blood (not recorded which). Receptors were obtained from a man between 65 and 85 years old who had been exposed to COVID-19. Both conserved end residues are part of each CDR3. The size of a clone is reported for some rows only, either as once, few or many, or as a class for expanded clones.

clone_size	v_call	j_call	cdr3_aa
-	TRBV29-1	TRBJ2-1	CSEGQGGSYNEQFF
-	TRBV28	TRBJ1-1	CASRPHTGGTEAFF
-	TRBV7-9	TRBJ2-7	CASSLLGQGVGEQYF
few	TRBV11-2	TRBJ2-4	CASSPADGAKNIQYF
-	TRBV7-2	TRBJ1-2	CASTLEWSNYGYTF
-	TRBV19	TRBJ2-2	CASSLREATGELFF
few	TRBV20-1	TRBJ2-7	CSASSETAYEQYF
few	TRBV3-1/TRBV3-2	TRBJ1-5	CASSDRGQPQHF
-	TRBV6-1	TRBJ1-2	CASSDEGINGYTF
once	TRBV11-3	TRBJ1-3	CASSSISGNTIYF
-	TRBV19	TRBJ1-3	CAISQGDSGNTIYF
-	TRBV9	TRBJ2-7	CASSVGSGGAYEQYF
-	TRBV5-1	TRBJ2-1	CASSLAAGGGNEQFF
-	TRBV19	TRBJ1-5	CASSFEQGYQPQHF
-	TRBV11-2	TRBJ2-1	CASSLYPEENEQFF
-	TRBV7-9	TRBJ1-6	CASSPRGQSNSPLHF
-	TRBV5-1	TRBJ2-5	CASSSRRGDRVLETQYF
-	TRBV6-2/TRBV6-3	TRBJ1-5	CASSYSQGLGNQPQHF
-	TRBV9	TRBJ1-3	CASSVEGQGRNTIYF
-	TRBV11-2	TRBJ2-1	CASSLDNRGPYEQFF
-	TRBV27	TRBJ2-1	CASSFEGGRTYNEQFF
once	TRBV4-3	TRBJ2-5	CASSQTTRERETQYF
-	TRBV7-2	TRBJ1-5	CASSSGEGNQPQHF
-	TRBV5-5	TRBJ2-1	CASSLRRGSYNEQFF
few	TRBV29-1	TRBJ2-7	CSVDPAGREGALF
-	TRBV28	TRBJ2-7	CASSFTSGGPYEQYF
-	TRBV5-1	TRBJ2-5	CASSLNRRGQETQYF
-	TRBV4-3	TRBJ1-6	CASSQASDGTLHF